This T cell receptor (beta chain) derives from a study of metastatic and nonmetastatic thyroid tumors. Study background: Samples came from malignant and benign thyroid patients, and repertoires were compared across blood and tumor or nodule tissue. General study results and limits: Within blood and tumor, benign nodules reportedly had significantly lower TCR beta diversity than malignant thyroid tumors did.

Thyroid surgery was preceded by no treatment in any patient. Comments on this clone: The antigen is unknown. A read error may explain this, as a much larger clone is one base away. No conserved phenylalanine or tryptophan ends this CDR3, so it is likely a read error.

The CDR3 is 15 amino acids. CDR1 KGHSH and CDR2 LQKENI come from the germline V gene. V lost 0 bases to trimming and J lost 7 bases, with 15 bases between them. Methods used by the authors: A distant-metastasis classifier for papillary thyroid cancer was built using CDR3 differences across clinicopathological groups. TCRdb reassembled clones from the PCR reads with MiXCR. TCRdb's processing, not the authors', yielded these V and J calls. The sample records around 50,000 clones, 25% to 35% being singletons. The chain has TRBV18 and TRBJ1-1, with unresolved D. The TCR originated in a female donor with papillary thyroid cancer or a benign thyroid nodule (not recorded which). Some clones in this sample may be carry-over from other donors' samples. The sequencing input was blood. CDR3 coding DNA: TGTGCCAGCTCACCACCGGATGCGCTTGAGGGTGAAGCTTTCCTT. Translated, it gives CASSPPDALEGEAFL.